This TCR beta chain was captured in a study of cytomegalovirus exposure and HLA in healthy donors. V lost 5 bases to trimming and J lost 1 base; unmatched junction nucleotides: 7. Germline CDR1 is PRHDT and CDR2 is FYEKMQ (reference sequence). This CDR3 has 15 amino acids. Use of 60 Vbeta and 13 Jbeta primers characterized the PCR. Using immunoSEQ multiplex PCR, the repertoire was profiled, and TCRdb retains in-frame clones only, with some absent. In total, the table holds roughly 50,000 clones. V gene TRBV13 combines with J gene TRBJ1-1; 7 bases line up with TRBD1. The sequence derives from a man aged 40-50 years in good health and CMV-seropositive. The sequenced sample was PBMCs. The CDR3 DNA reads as TGTGCCAGCAGCGCCACGGGACAGCAGAACACTGAAGCTTTCTTT. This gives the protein CASSATGQQNTEAFF.